These 25 T cell receptor beta chains came from one sample sequenced in a study of tumor and adjacent non-tumor tissue in lung cancer. The library came from three nested PCR rounds adapted from ARM-PCR protocols. TCRdb itself ran the multiplex PCR reads through MiXCR, one entry per CDR3 protein. The table lists under 150,000 distinct CDR3 sequences, around 60% of them singletons. This sample's RNA came from whole unsorted tissue. The source material was lung tumor tissue. These receptors originate from a man in his sixties with small cell lung cancer.

Of note for this clonotype: One end of the junction fails to match germline, which may point to a read error. The chain recombines TRBV29-1 with TRBJ1-2; D is perhaps TRBD1 (6 bases). CDR3 size: 13 residues. CDR1 and CDR2 (germline): SQVTM, ANQGSEA. The chain's CDR3 is CSVKFTGYHGYIF. CDR3 nucleotide sequence: TGCAGCGTTAAATTTACAGGGTATCATGGCTACATCTTC.

Of note for this clonotype: A junction end diverges from the germline sequence, so it may reflect a read error. The V gene is TRBV6-1, the J gene TRBJ1-2, with D possibly matching TRBD1 (6 bases). CDR3 size: 13 residues. CDR1 is MNHNS, CDR2 SASEGT, per germline. CDR3 protein: CATRRTEGSGDTF. The CDR3 DNA reads TGTGCCACCCGCCGGACAGAGGGCTCTGGCGACACCTTC.

The V gene is TRBV6-1, the J gene TRBJ2-1; 9 nucleotides agree with TRBD2. V was clipped by 9 bases and J by 12 bases; unmatched bases: 15. This CDR3 has 14 amino acids. Germline assignment: CDR1 MNHNS and CDR2 SASEGT. The CDR3 DNA is TGTGCCAGTATCTTTAGCGGGAGTAGGAATTTGCAGTTCTTC. Amino acids: CASIFSGSRNLQFF.

A word on this clonotype: A read error is possible here, since a much larger clone lies one base away. The V call is TRBV12-3 or TRBV12-4, the J call TRBJ1-3, with 7 bases matching TRBD1. The CDR3 extends over 14 amino acids. CDR3 sequence reads: CASSRDSPGNNIYF. CDR3 sequence (DNA): TGTGCCAGCAGTCGGGACAGTCCAGGAAACAACATATATTTT.

Note on this clonotype: Since no conserved phenylalanine or tryptophan closes the CDR3, a read error is the likely cause. This chain joins TRBV11-2 and TRBJ2-1, with 12 bases aligning to TRBD2. This CDR3 is built from 14 residues. Germline V lookup: CDR1 SGHAT, CDR2 FQNNGV. Germline trimming cut 8 bases from V and 11 bases from J; bases unmatched to any gene: 10. Here the CDR3 reads CASGGTSGSDKQFL. The CDR3 DNA is TGTGCCAGCGGGGGGACTAGCGGGTCCGATAAGCAGTTCCTC.

This clonotype has just one count. Compared with germline, one end of the junction differs, possibly owing to a read error. The rearrangement uses TRBV28 and TRBJ2-7; D is uncertain. Per germline, CDR1 MDHEN and CDR2 SYDVKM. The CDR3 is 15 amino acids. The CDR3 reads CVSSLVPGSSYGQYF. The CDR3 DNA follows: TGTGTCAGCAGTTTGGTCCCCGGAAGCTCCTACGGGCAGTACTTC.

The V and J genes are TRBV29-1 and TRBJ1-2; D is undetermined. Trimming pared 4 bases from V and 2 bases from J, leaving 17 bases between. The germline V gene has CDR1 SQVTM and CDR2 ANQGSEA. This CDR3 has 15 residues. CDR3 sequence: CSVGLGGRLNYGYTF. CDR3 DNA sequence: TGCAGCGTTGGGCTGGGTGGAAGGTTAAACTATGGCTACACCTTC.

Comments on this clonotype: This sequence may be a read error, since a much larger clone differs from it by one base. The chain combines TRBV20-1 with TRBJ2-5; possibly TRBD1 for D (6 bases). The germline CDR1 and CDR2 sequences are DFQATT and SNEGSKA (reference sequence). The CDR3 is 13 amino acids. CDR3 amino acids: CSASRQAQETHYF. The DNA for the CDR3 is TGCAGTGCTTCGCGACAGGCGCAAGAGACCCACTACTTC.

For this clonotype: A much bigger clone sits one base away, suggesting this may be a read error. The V gene is TRBV6-1, the J gene TRBJ2-3; 9 bases fit TRBD2. CDR3 length equals 16 residues. The ends lost 6 bases at V and 6 bases at J; junction bases unmatched: 13. Germline V CDR1 and CDR2: MNHNS, SASEGT. CDR3 in DNA: TGTGCCAGCAGCGCCAGACTAGCGGAATTGAAGGATACGCAGTATTTT. Translation gives CASSARLAELKDTQYF.

This clonotype was counted at least ten times. CDR3: CASSTSLGGELFF. The CDR3 bases are TGTGCCAGCAGCACCTCCCTGGGAGGGGAGCTGTTTTTT. V is TRBV5-4 and J is TRBJ2-2; D gene ambiguous. Trimming took off 4 bases at V and 8 bases at J, with 12 bases between the two ends. This CDR3 contains 13 residues. Germline V gene sequence: CDR1 SGHNT, CDR2 YYREEE (reference sequence). The whole variable domain, remainder taken from reference TRBV5-4 and TRBJ2-2, is ETGVTQSPTHLIKTRGQQVTLRCSSQSGHNTVSWYQQALGQGPQFIFQYYREEENGRGNFPPRFSGLQFPNYSSELNVNALELDDSALYLCASSTSLGGELFFGEGSRLTVL.

Remarks on this clonotype: Because it lacks the conserved phenylalanine or tryptophan at the end, this CDR3 is likely a read error. V usage is TRBV5-5 and J usage is TRBJ2-5; D gene unclear. Germline V gene lookup returns CDR1 SGHKS and CDR2 YYEKEE (reference sequence). Trimming removed 8 bases from V and 5 bases from J, with 10 bases in between. The CDR3 contains 11 residues. The CDR3: CASKRTETQYL. The CDR3, as DNA: TGTGCCAGTAAAAGAACGGAGACCCAGTACCTC.

The sample holds one count of this clonotype. It may be a read error: a sequence one base away is much more abundant. V is TRBV20-1 and J is TRBJ1-5; 7 bases fit TRBD1. CDR1 and CDR2 (germline): DFQATT, SNEGSKA (reference sequence). This CDR3 spans 15 amino acids. CDR3 loop: CSARGGQAWYHPQHF. The CDR3 region has the DNA TGCAGTGCTAGAGGCGGACAGGCATGGTATCATCCCCAGCATTTT.

For this clonotype: Because the CDR3 is missing its conserved closing phenylalanine or tryptophan, this is likely a read error. The chain is built from TRBV4-1 and TRBJ2-7, with 7 bases that match TRBD2. CDR1 is MGHRA and CDR2 is YSYEKL in the germline V gene. V shed 0 bases and J 4 bases; nucleotides not matched to a gene: 9. The CDR3 length is 16 residues. The CDR3 region is CASSQDETGGTYEQYS. CDR3 nucleotides: TGCGCCAGCAGCCAAGATGAGACGGGAGGTACGTACGAGCAGTACTCC.

To note about this clonotype: One end of the junction is discordant with germline, which a read error may explain. V gene TRBV20-1 combines with J gene TRBJ2-1; 7 nucleotides align to TRBD2. CDR1 and CDR2 from the germline V gene are DFQATT and SNEGSKA (reference sequence). The CDR3 has 16 residues. CDR3 coding DNA: TGCAGGGCTAGTCCTAGAGGTCGGGGGGAGAGGGTGAGTCGATTCTTC. Protein: CRASPRGRGERVSRFF.

Points on this clonotype: The conserved phenylalanine or tryptophan normally closing the CDR3 is absent here, so this likely arose from a read error. The limits of the CDR3 on the DNA are not certain, so only TCRdb's listed CDR3 is given. The rearrangement joins TRBV11-1 to TRBJ2-7; the DNA was not used to check the table's D call, TRBD1. The germline V gene encodes CDR1 SGHAT and CDR2 FQDESV (reference sequence). Including both end residues, the CDR3 is 13 amino acids long. CDR3 protein: CASSERKRGKKYL.

About this clonotype itself: A much more abundant neighbour one base away suggests this may be a read error. The gene calls are TRBV6-5 and TRBJ2-1; D call uncertain. The CDR3 has 12 amino acids. Per germline, CDR1 MNHEY and CDR2 SVGAGI. CDR3: CVSSSDYNEQFF. In DNA, the CDR3 is TGTGTCAGCAGTTCTGACTACAATGAGCAGTTCTTC.

This clonotype was counted between two and nine times. The chain carries TRBV2 and TRBJ2-7, with no clear D. V lost 8 bases and J 2 bases, leaving 4 bases between the germline ends. CDR3 length equals 10 residues. The germline CDR1 and CDR2 sequences are SNHLY and FYNNEI. CDR3 protein: CASSTYEQYV. The CDR3 DNA follows: TGTGCCAGCTCTACCTACGAGCAGTACGTC.

For this clonotype: No conserved phenylalanine or tryptophan ends this CDR3, so it is likely a read error. V usage is TRBV11-2 and J usage is TRBJ2-3; D possibly corresponds to TRBD1 (6 bases). The CDR3 runs 14 residues. From germline, CDR1 is SGHAT and CDR2 FQNNGV. The CDR3 reads CASSLGQRGDTQYS. The CDR3 DNA sequence: TGTGCCAGCAGCCTAGGACAGAGGGGAGATACACAGTATTCT.

This clonotype was counted a single time. Here the CDR3 omits its conserved ending phenylalanine or tryptophan, so a read error is the likely source. The rearrangement uses TRBV11-2 and TRBJ2-7, with D possibly TRBD1 on 6 matching bases. The CDR3 consists of 14 residues. Trimming took off 4 bases at V and 4 bases at J, with 14 bases between the two ends. The V gene's germline CDR1 is SGHAT and CDR2 FQNNGV. CDR3 protein: CASSSTGPPYEQYS. The DNA for the CDR3 is TGTGCCAGCAGCTCCACAGGGCCCCCTTACGAGCAGTACTCC.

The chain uses TRBV11-1 and TRBJ2-7; D is possibly TRBD1 or TRBD2 (5 bases each). CDR3 length equals 14 residues. Germline V lookup: CDR1 SGHAT, CDR2 FQDESV (reference sequence). CDR3 amino acids: CASSFGGPSYRQYV. CDR3 nucleotide sequence: TGTGCCAGCAGCTTTGGGGGACCCTCCTACAGGCAGTACGTT.

As for this clonotype: A much bigger clone sits one base away, suggesting this may be a read error. The V and J genes are TRBV29-1 and TRBJ1-1; 7 bases align to TRBD1. The trim removed 7 bases at V and 7 bases at J, leaving 9 bases unmatched. CDR1 is SQVTM and CDR2 is ANQGSEA in the germline V gene. This CDR3 region has 12 residues. DNA of the CDR3: TGCAGCGCCCCGACAGGGACGAGTGAAGCTTTCTTT. Its protein product is CSAPTGTSEAFF.

In its sample, this clonotype was seen a few times. The junction shows a germline mismatch at one end, possibly a read error. The chain uses TRBV11-3 and TRBJ2-5; unclear D gene. The CDR3 runs to 13 residues. Germline values: CDR1 SGHNT, CDR2 YENEEA. DNA for the CDR3: TGTGCCAGCAGCCGCGCCATCCATGAGACCCAGCACTTC. Amino acids: CASSRAIHETQHF.

This sequence joins TRBV6-6 and TRBJ2-1; the D is unclear. CDR3 length: 15 amino acids. Germline V gene sequence: CDR1 MNHNY, CDR2 SVGAGI (reference sequence). The germline V and J ends were trimmed by 6 bases and 0 bases, with 12 bases remaining between them. CDR3 bases: TGTGCCAGCAGCTCCACACCTAGCTCCTACAATGAGCAGTTCTTC. Residues: CASSSTPSSYNEQFF.

Comment on this clonotype: A single base separates this from a much larger clone, so it may be a read error. V is TRBV20-1 and J is TRBJ2-1; D possibly corresponds to TRBD2 (6 bases). V shed 7 bases and J shed 2 bases, with 21 bases lying between them. Germline CDR1 reads DFQATT; CDR2 reads SNEGSKA (reference sequence). The CDR3 loop spans 16 amino acids. This chain's CDR3 is CSDTPGAGPTYNEQFF. The CDR3 DNA follows: TGCAGTGACACTCCCGGCGCGGGACCGACCTACAATGAGCAGTTCTTC.

The chain couples TRBV5-1 to TRBJ2-2; perhaps TRBD1 as D (5 bases). Trimming removed 0 bases from V and 1 base from J, with 7 bases in between. Germline V gene data show CDR1 as SGHRS and CDR2 as YFSETQ. CDR3 length equals 15 residues. CDR3 in DNA: TGCGCCAGCAGCTTGGTCACAGGGAACACCGGGGAGCTGTTTTTT. Protein: CASSLVTGNTGELFF.